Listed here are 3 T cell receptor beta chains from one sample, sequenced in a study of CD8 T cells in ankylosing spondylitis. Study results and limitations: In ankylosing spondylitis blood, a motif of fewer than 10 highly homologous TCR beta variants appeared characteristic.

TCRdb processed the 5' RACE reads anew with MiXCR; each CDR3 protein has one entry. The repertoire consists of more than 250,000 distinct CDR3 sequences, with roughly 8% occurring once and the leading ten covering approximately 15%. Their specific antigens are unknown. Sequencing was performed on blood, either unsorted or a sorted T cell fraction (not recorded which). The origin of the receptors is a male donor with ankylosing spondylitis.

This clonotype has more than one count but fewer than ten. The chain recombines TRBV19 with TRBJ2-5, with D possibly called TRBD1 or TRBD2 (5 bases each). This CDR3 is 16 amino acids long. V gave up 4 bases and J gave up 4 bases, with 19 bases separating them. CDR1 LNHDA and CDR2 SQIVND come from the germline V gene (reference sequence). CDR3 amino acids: CASSSMRAGAGETQYF. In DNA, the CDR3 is TGTGCCAGTAGTAGTATGAGGGCTGGGGCCGGAGAGACCCAGTACTTC.

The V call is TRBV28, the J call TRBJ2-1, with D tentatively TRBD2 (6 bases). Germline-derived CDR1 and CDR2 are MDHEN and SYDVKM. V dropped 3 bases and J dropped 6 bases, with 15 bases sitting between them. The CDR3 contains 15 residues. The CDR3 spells CASSFLGEVGNEQFF. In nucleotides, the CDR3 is TGTGCCAGCAGTTTTCTAGGGGAGGTGGGCAATGAGCAGTTCTTC.

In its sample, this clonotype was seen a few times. CDR3 in amino acids: CASSLVQGTRYGYTF. DNA of the CDR3: TGCGCCAGCAGCTTGGTACAGGGCACACGCTATGGCTACACCTTC. The genes are TRBV5-1 and TRBJ1-2; D possibly corresponds to TRBD1 (6 bases). Trimming removed 0 bases at V and 4 bases at J, with 13 bases between. Germline lookup yields CDR1 SGHRS and CDR2 YFSETQ. The CDR3 has 15 residues.